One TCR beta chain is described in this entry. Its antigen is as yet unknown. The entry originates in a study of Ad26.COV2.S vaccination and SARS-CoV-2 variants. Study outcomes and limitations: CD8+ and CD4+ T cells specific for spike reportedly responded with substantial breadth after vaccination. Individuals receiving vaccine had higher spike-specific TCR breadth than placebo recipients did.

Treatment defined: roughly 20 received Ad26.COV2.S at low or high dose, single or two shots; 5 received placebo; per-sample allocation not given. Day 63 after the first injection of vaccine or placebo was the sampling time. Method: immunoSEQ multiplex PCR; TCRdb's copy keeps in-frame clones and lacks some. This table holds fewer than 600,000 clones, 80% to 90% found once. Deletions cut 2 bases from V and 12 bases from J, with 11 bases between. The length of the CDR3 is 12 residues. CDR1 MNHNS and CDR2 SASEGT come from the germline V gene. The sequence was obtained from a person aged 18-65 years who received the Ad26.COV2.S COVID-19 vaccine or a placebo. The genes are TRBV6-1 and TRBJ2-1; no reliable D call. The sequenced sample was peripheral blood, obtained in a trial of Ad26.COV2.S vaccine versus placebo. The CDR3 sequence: CASSENEDLQFF. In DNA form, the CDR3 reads TGTGCCAGCAGTGAAAATGAGGATCTGCAGTTCTTC.